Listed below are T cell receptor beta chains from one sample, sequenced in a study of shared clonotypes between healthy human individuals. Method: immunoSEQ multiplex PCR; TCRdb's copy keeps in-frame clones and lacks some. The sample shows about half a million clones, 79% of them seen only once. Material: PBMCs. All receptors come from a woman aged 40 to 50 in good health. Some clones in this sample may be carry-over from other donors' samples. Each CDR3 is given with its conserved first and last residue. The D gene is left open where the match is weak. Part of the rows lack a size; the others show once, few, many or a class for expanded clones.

CDR3aa: CASSFPGTDTQYF; CDR3nt: TGTGCCAGCAGCTTCCCCGGCACAGATACGCAGTATTTT; j_gene: TRBJ2-3; abundance: -; v_gene: TRBV27; d_gene: -
CDR3aa: CASTPGVDQPQHF; CDR3nt: TGTGCCAGCACCCCCGGGGTTGATCAGCCCCAGCATTTT; j_gene: TRBJ1-5; abundance: -; v_gene: TRBV2; d_gene: -
CDR3aa: CASSLAVGREETQYF; CDR3nt: TGCGCCAGCAGCTTGGCCGTAGGGAGGGAGGAGACCCAGTACTTC; j_gene: TRBJ2-5; abundance: -; v_gene: TRBV5-1; d_gene: TRBD2
CDR3aa: CASSLSGSDNEQFF; CDR3nt: TGTGCCAGCAGCTTGAGCGGGAGCGACAATGAGCAGTTCTTC; j_gene: TRBJ2-1; abundance: -; v_gene: TRBV7-6; d_gene: TRBD2
CDR3aa: CASSLSADYNSPLHF; CDR3nt: TGTGCCAGCAGCTTATCGGCAGATTATAATTCACCCCTCCACTTT; j_gene: TRBJ1-6; abundance: -; v_gene: TRBV5-6; d_gene: -
CDR3aa: CASSMEDRPYYGYTF; CDR3nt: TGTGCCAGTAGTATGGAGGACCGACCATACTATGGCTACACCTTC; j_gene: TRBJ1-2; abundance: -; v_gene: TRBV19; d_gene: -
CDR3aa: CASSPAVGTGELFF; CDR3nt: TGTGCCAGCAGCCCGGCTGTCGGCACCGGGGAGCTGTTTTTT; j_gene: TRBJ2-2; abundance: few; v_gene: TRBV7-3; d_gene: -
CDR3aa: CASSTATGGYTF; CDR3nt: TGTGCCAGCAGCACAGCCACGGGTGGCTACACCTTC; j_gene: TRBJ1-2; abundance: few; v_gene: TRBV28; d_gene: -
CDR3aa: CATSRDPGKYSGANVLTF; CDR3nt: TGTGCCACCAGCAGAGACCCGGGGAAATACTCTGGGGCCAACGTCCTGACTTTC; j_gene: TRBJ2-6; abundance: -; v_gene: TRBV15; d_gene: -
CDR3aa: CASSQDRGRGYNEQFF; CDR3nt: TGCGCCAGCAGCCAAGATCGTGGGAGGGGGTACAATGAGCAGTTCTTC; j_gene: TRBJ2-1; abundance: -; v_gene: TRBV4-1; d_gene: -
CDR3aa: CASSQERGLAVQETQYF; CDR3nt: TGCGCCAGCAGCCAAGAGAGGGGACTAGCGGTACAAGAGACCCAGTACTTC; j_gene: TRBJ2-5; abundance: -; v_gene: TRBV4-1; d_gene: TRBD2
CDR3aa: CASSSETGTGSYEQYF; CDR3nt: TGTGCCAGTAGTTCAGAGACCGGGACAGGGTCCTACGAGCAGTACTTC; j_gene: TRBJ2-7; abundance: -; v_gene: TRBV19; d_gene: TRBD1
CDR3aa: CASSLSGRADTQYF; CDR3nt: TGTGCCAGCAGCTTAAGCGGGAGGGCAGATACGCAGTATTTT; j_gene: TRBJ2-3; abundance: -; v_gene: TRBV7-3; d_gene: TRBD2
CDR3aa: CASSEGRINYEQYF; CDR3nt: TGTGCCAGCAGTGAAGGGCGGATAAACTACGAGCAGTACTTC; j_gene: TRBJ2-7; abundance: -; v_gene: TRBV6-1; d_gene: -
CDR3aa: CASRELSGYNEQFF; CDR3nt: TGTGCCAGCAGGGAACTTAGCGGCTACAATGAGCAGTTCTTC; j_gene: TRBJ2-1; abundance: -; v_gene: TRBV2; d_gene: -
CDR3aa: CASSETYGYTF; CDR3nt: TGTGCCAGCAGTGAAACCTATGGCTACACCTTC; j_gene: TRBJ1-2; abundance: -; v_gene: TRBV6-1; d_gene: -
CDR3aa: CSVDRGEEKLFF; CDR3nt: TGCAGCGTGGACAGGGGGGAGGAAAAACTGTTTTTT; j_gene: TRBJ1-4; abundance: -; v_gene: TRBV29-1; d_gene: TRBD1
CDR3aa: CASSLSGGLSYEQYF; CDR3nt: TGTGCCAGCAGCTTGTCAGGGGGCCTTTCCTACGAGCAGTACTTC; j_gene: TRBJ2-7; abundance: -; v_gene: TRBV11-2; d_gene: TRBD1
CDR3aa: CASSSDGILGGETQYF; CDR3nt: TGTGCCAGTAGTTCAGACGGGATCTTAGGAGGGGAGACCCAGTACTTC; j_gene: TRBJ2-5; abundance: once; v_gene: TRBV19; d_gene: -
CDR3aa: CASSSLYEQYF; CDR3nt: TGTGCCAGCAGTTCACTCTACGAGCAGTACTTC; j_gene: TRBJ2-7; abundance: -; v_gene: TRBV7-9; d_gene: -
CDR3aa: CASSDNPSSYEQYF; CDR3nt: TGTGCCAGCAGTGACAATCCAAGCTCCTACGAGCAGTACTTC; j_gene: TRBJ2-7; abundance: many; v_gene: TRBV28; d_gene: -
CDR3aa: CATSTDRGRETQYF; CDR3nt: TGTGCCACCAGCACGGACAGGGGGCGGGAGACCCAGTACTTC; j_gene: TRBJ2-5; abundance: -; v_gene: TRBV15; d_gene: TRBD1
CDR3aa: CASSPRQGWADTQYF; CDR3nt: TGTGCCAGTAGTCCCCGACAGGGTTGGGCAGATACGCAGTATTTT; j_gene: TRBJ2-3; abundance: -; v_gene: TRBV19; d_gene: TRBD1
CDR3aa: CASKTAPQSNEQFF; CDR3nt: TGTGCCAGCAAGACAGCCCCCCAAAGTAATGAGCAGTTCTTC; j_gene: TRBJ2-1; abundance: -; v_gene: TRBV5-6; d_gene: -
CDR3aa: CASRPQGRSNQPQHF; CDR3nt: TGTGCCAGTAGGCCCCAGGGTCGTAGCAATCAGCCCCAGCATTTT; j_gene: TRBJ1-5; abundance: -; v_gene: TRBV19; d_gene: -
CDR3aa: CASSNRGSSGNTIYF; CDR3nt: TGTGCCAGCAGCAACAGGGGGAGCTCTGGAAACACCATATATTTT; j_gene: TRBJ1-3; abundance: -; v_gene: TRBV28; d_gene: TRBD1
CDR3aa: CASSRDYLGEQYF; CDR3nt: TGTGCCAGCAGTAGGGACTACCTGGGCGAGCAGTACTTC; j_gene: TRBJ2-7; abundance: -; v_gene: TRBV7-7; d_gene: TRBD2
CDR3aa: CASSLRDSYEQYF; CDR3nt: TGTGCCAGCAGTTTAAGGGACAGCTACGAGCAGTACTTC; j_gene: TRBJ2-7; abundance: -; v_gene: TRBV27; d_gene: TRBD1
CDR3aa: CASSPSGRGRYNEQFF; CDR3nt: TGTGCCAGCAGTCCCTCAGGGAGGGGGAGGTACAATGAGCAGTTCTTC; j_gene: TRBJ2-1; abundance: -; v_gene: TRBV7-9; d_gene: -
CDR3aa: CSVGVGGTNEKLFF; CDR3nt: TGCAGCGTTGGCGTGGGAGGTACGAATGAAAAACTGTTTTTT; j_gene: TRBJ1-4; abundance: -; v_gene: TRBV29-1; d_gene: -
CDR3aa: CASSSDRVFNDEQFF; CDR3nt: TGTGCCAGCAGCTCCGACAGGGTGTTTAACGATGAGCAGTTCTTC; j_gene: TRBJ2-1; abundance: -; v_gene: TRBV7-9; d_gene: TRBD1
CDR3aa: CASSLGVDSSYEQYF; CDR3nt: TGCGCCAGCAGCTTGGGTGTGGATAGCTCCTACGAGCAGTACTTC; j_gene: TRBJ2-7; abundance: once; v_gene: TRBV5-1; d_gene: -
CDR3aa: CSVEVAQRGETQYF; CDR3nt: TGCAGCGTTGAAGTGGCGCAGAGAGGGGAGACCCAGTACTTC; j_gene: TRBJ2-5; abundance: -; v_gene: TRBV29-1; d_gene: -
CDR3aa: CASSLGQGAIFYEQYF; CDR3nt: TGTGCCAGCAGCCTGGGACAGGGGGCGATTTTTTACGAGCAGTACTTC; j_gene: TRBJ2-7; abundance: -; v_gene: TRBV5-6; d_gene: TRBD1
CDR3aa: CASSVGSSYNEQFF; CDR3nt: TGTGCCAGCAGCGTGGGGAGCTCCTACAATGAGCAGTTCTTC; j_gene: TRBJ2-1; abundance: once; v_gene: TRBV9; d_gene: -
CDR3aa: CASSLSAPDSGNTIYF; CDR3nt: TGTGCCAGCAGCTTATCCGCGCCAGACTCTGGAAACACCATATATTTT; j_gene: TRBJ1-3; abundance: -; v_gene: TRBV7-3; d_gene: -
CDR3aa: CASSDGGSGNTIYF; CDR3nt: TGTGCCAGCAGTGATGGTGGCTCTGGAAACACCATATATTTT; j_gene: TRBJ1-3; abundance: -; v_gene: TRBV6-1; d_gene: -
CDR3aa: CASSRGQVNQPQHF; CDR3nt: TGTGCCAGTAGCCGAGGACAGGTCAATCAGCCCCAGCATTTT; j_gene: TRBJ1-5; abundance: few; v_gene: TRBV19; d_gene: TRBD1
CDR3aa: CASQDYNEQFF; CDR3nt: TGCGCCAGCCAGGACTACAATGAGCAGTTCTTC; j_gene: TRBJ2-1; abundance: -; v_gene: TRBV23-1; d_gene: -
CDR3aa: CASSIASRPGDTIYF; CDR3nt: TGTGCCAGTAGTATCGCCAGTCGCCCAGGGGACACCATATATTTT; j_gene: TRBJ1-3; abundance: -; v_gene: TRBV19; d_gene: -
CDR3aa: CASSERGTSRVNEQFF; CDR3nt: TGTGCCAGCAGTGAAAGGGGGACTAGTAGGGTCAATGAGCAGTTCTTC; j_gene: TRBJ2-1; abundance: few; v_gene: TRBV6-4; d_gene: TRBD2
CDR3aa: CASSLNSGRALGEQFF; CDR3nt: TGTGCCAGCAGCTTAAACAGCGGGAGGGCCCTCGGGGAGCAGTTCTTC; j_gene: TRBJ2-1; abundance: -; v_gene: TRBV7-3; d_gene: TRBD2
CDR3aa: CASSSGGRGYSYEQYF; CDR3nt: TGTGCCAGCAGCTCAGGGGGCCGTGGCTACTCCTACGAGCAGTACTTC; j_gene: TRBJ2-7; abundance: -; v_gene: TRBV11-2; d_gene: TRBD1
CDR3aa: CASSFRIGADTQYF; CDR3nt: TGTGCCAGCAGCTTTCGAATTGGGGCAGATACGCAGTATTTT; j_gene: TRBJ2-3; abundance: -; v_gene: TRBV7-9; d_gene: -
CDR3aa: CASSPIRASGYNEQFF; CDR3nt: TGTGCCAGCTCACCAATCAGGGCTAGCGGGTACAATGAGCAGTTCTTC; j_gene: TRBJ2-1; abundance: -; v_gene: TRBV18; d_gene: TRBD2
CDR3aa: CASSGTGRAGELFF; CDR3nt: TGTGCCAGCAGCGGGACAGGGCGGGCCGGGGAGCTGTTTTTT; j_gene: TRBJ2-2; abundance: -; v_gene: TRBV5-8; d_gene: TRBD1
CDR3aa: CASSFSGGRGGYEQYF; CDR3nt: TGTGCCAGCAGTTTCTCCGGCGGGAGGGGGGGCTACGAGCAGTACTTC; j_gene: TRBJ2-7; abundance: -; v_gene: TRBV27; d_gene: TRBD2
CDR3aa: CASSLGLASTGELFF; CDR3nt: TGTGCCAGCAGCTTGGGACTAGCGTCGACCGGGGAGCTGTTTTTT; j_gene: TRBJ2-2; abundance: -; v_gene: TRBV5-6; d_gene: TRBD2
CDR3aa: CASSFLAGGGPYEQYF; CDR3nt: TGTGCCAGCAGCTTCCTAGCGGGAGGGGGGCCCTACGAGCAGTACTTC; j_gene: TRBJ2-7; abundance: -; v_gene: TRBV11-2; d_gene: TRBD2
CDR3aa: CASSSWGGSGGDEQFF; CDR3nt: TGTGCCAGCAGCTCCTGGGGCGGGAGCGGGGGCGATGAGCAGTTCTTC; j_gene: TRBJ2-1; abundance: -; v_gene: TRBV11-2; d_gene: TRBD2
CDR3aa: CASSFFRGANTGELFF; CDR3nt: TGCGCCAGCAGCTTTTTCAGAGGAGCGAACACCGGGGAGCTGTTTTTT; j_gene: TRBJ2-2; abundance: -; v_gene: TRBV5-1; d_gene: -
CDR3aa: CASSSRQVSEQYF; CDR3nt: TGTGCCAGCAGTTCCCGACAGGTCTCCGAGCAGTACTTC; j_gene: TRBJ2-7; abundance: once; v_gene: TRBV27; d_gene: -
CDR3aa: CATTSQGAAYNEQFF; CDR3nt: TGTGCCACTACCAGTCAGGGGGCGGCCTACAATGAGCAGTTCTTC; j_gene: TRBJ2-1; abundance: -; v_gene: TRBV19; d_gene: TRBD1
CDR3aa: CASSRGFSYNSPLHF; CDR3nt: TGTGCCAGCAGTCGGGGGTTCTCCTATAATTCACCCCTCCACTTT; j_gene: TRBJ1-6; abundance: -; v_gene: TRBV28; d_gene: -
CDR3aa: CASSLEQPDFNEQFF; CDR3nt: TGCGCCAGCAGCTTGGAACAGCCCGACTTTAATGAGCAGTTCTTC; j_gene: TRBJ2-1; abundance: few; v_gene: TRBV5-1; d_gene: -
CDR3aa: CASSSGGQSYGYTF; CDR3nt: TGTGCCAGCAGTTCTGGGGGACAGAGTTATGGCTACACCTTC; j_gene: TRBJ1-2; abundance: -; v_gene: TRBV28; d_gene: TRBD1
CDR3aa: CASSQEKSANYGYTF; CDR3nt: TGTGCCAGCAGCCAAGAGAAGAGCGCAAACTATGGCTACACCTTC; j_gene: TRBJ1-2; abundance: -; v_gene: TRBV4-2; d_gene: -
CDR3aa: CASSSTSGRAAGELFF; CDR3nt: TGTGCCAGCAGCTCCACTAGCGGGAGGGCCGCCGGGGAGCTGTTTTTT; j_gene: TRBJ2-2; abundance: -; v_gene: TRBV11-3; d_gene: TRBD2